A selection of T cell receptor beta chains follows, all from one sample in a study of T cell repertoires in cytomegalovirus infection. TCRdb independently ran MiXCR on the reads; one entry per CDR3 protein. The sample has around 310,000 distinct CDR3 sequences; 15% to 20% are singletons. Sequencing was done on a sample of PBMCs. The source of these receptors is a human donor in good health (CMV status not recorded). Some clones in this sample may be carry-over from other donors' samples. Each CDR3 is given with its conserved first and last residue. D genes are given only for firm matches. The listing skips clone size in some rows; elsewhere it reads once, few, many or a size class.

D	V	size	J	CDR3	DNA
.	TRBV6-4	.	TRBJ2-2	CACQVRAIGELFF	TGTGCCTGCCAAGTGAGGGCTATCGGGGAGCTGTTTTTT
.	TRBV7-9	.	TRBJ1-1	CASTFGQSTEAFF	TGTGCCAGCACCTTTGGCCAGAGCACTGAAGCTTTCTTT
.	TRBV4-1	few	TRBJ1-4	CASSQDGGGDEKLFF	TGCGCCAGCAGCCAAGACGGTGGGGGGGATGAAAAACTGTTTTTT
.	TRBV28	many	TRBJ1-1	CASSLRGPEAFF	TGTGCCAGCAGCTTGAGGGGACCTGAAGCTTTCTTT
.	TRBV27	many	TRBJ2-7	CASRLSQIGSYEQYF	TGTGCCAGCAGACTAAGTCAGATTGGCTCCTACGAGCAGTACTTC
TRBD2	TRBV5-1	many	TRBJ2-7	CASSSTGTTYEQYF	TGTGCCAGCAGCTCGACCGGGACTACCTACGAGCAGTACTTC
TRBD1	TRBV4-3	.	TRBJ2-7	CASSQEYETGETYEQYF	TGCGCCAGCAGCCAAGAATACGAGACAGGGGAAACCTACGAGCAGTACTTC
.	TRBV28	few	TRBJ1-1	CATTEPRNTEAFF	TGTGCCACTACGGAGCCCAGGAACACTGAAGCTTTCTTT
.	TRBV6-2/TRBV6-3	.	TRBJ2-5	CASSYRPGTVQETQYF	TGTGCCAGCAGTTACCGACCCGGGACGGTCCAAGAGACCCAGTACTTC
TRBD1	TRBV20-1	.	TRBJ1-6	CSARASVTGPSPLHF	TGCAGTGCTAGAGCTTCCGTGACAGGGCCTTCACCCCTCCACTTT
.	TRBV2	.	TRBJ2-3	CASSDNRENTQYF	TGTGCCAGCAGTGACAACAGGGAGAATACGCAGTATTTT
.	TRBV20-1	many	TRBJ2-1	CSASGSFSYNEQFF	TGCAGTGCTAGTGGTTCCTTCTCCTACAATGAGCAGTTCTTC
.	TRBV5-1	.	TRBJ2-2	CASSPGHVYTGELFF	TGCGCCAGCAGCCCGGGACACGTTTACACCGGGGAGCTGTTTTTT
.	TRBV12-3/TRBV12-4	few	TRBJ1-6	CASSFGGGFSHF	TGTGCCAGCAGTTTCGGGGGCGGATTCTCCCACTTT
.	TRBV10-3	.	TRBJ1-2	CAISGMILGENYGYTF	TGTGCCATCAGCGGGATGATTTTGGGGGAAAACTATGGCTACACCTTC
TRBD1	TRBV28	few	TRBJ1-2	CASSRQGSLYGYTF	TGTGCCAGCAGCCGACAGGGTTCCCTCTATGGCTACACCTTC
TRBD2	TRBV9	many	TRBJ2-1	CASSETLAGGNNEQFF	TGTGCCAGCAGTGAGACGCTAGCGGGGGGGAACAATGAGCAGTTCTTC
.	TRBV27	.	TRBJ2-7	CASSPRRTSYEQYF	TGTGCCAGCAGTCCTCGACGGACCTCCTACGAGCAGTACTTC
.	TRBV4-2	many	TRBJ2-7	CASSQAVTGTLNSYEQYF	TGTGCCAGCAGCCAAGCCGTCACCGGGACACTCAACTCCTACGAGCAGTACTTC
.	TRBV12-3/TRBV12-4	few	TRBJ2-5	CASSFSRIQETQYF	TGTGCCAGCAGTTTTTCCCGGATCCAAGAGACCCAGTACTTC
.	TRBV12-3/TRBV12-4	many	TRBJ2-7	CASSRIGEQYF	TGTGCCAGCAGCCGGATCGGCGAGCAGTACTTC
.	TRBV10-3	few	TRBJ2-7	CAISESRGGHEQYF	TGTGCCATCAGTGAGTCCCGCGGTGGCCACGAGCAGTACTTC
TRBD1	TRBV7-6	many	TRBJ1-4	CASSLTGGDEKLFF	TGTGCCAGCAGCTTGACAGGGGGCGATGAAAAACTGTTTTTT
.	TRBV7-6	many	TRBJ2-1	CASSLVPRGNEQFF	TGTGCCAGCAGCTTAGTCCCACGGGGGAATGAGCAGTTCTTC
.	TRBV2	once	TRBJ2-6	CASKAGSGANVLTF	TGTGCCAGCAAGGCAGGGTCCGGGGCCAACGTCCTGACTTTC
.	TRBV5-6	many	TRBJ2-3	CASSFQGEADTQYF	TGTGCCAGCAGCTTCCAGGGAGAGGCAGATACGCAGTATTTT
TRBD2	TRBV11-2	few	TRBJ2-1	CASSSTSGGIYNEQFF	TGTGCCAGCAGCTCCACTAGCGGGGGAATCTACAATGAGCAGTTCTTC
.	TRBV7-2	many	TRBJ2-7	CASSSYTKSSYEQYF	TGTGCCAGCAGCTCTTATACTAAGAGCTCCTACGAGCAGTACTTC
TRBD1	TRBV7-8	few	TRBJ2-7	CASSLEGQGYYEQYF	TGTGCCAGCAGCTTAGAGGGACAGGGTTACTACGAGCAGTACTTC
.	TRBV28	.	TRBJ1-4	CASRPLITAATNEKLFF	TGTGCCAGCAGGCCTTTAATCACAGCAGCAACTAATGAAAAACTGTTTTTT
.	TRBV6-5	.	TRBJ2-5	CASSYMAGQGGETQYF	TGTGCCAGCAGTTACATGGCAGGGCAGGGTGGAGAGACCCAGTACTTC
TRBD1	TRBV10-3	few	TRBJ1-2	CAISDFWTGVNYGYTF	TGTGCCATCAGTGATTTCTGGACAGGGGTTAACTATGGCTACACCTTC
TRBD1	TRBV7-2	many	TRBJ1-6	CASSLRMTGAPSYNSPLHF	TGTGCCAGCAGCTTACGGATGACAGGGGCTCCTTCCTATAATTCACCCCTCCACTTT
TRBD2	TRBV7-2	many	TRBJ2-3	CASRLAGGIDTQYF	TGTGCCAGCCGACTAGCGGGGGGGATCGATACGCAGTATTTT
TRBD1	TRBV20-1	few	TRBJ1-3	CSALGTGGNTIYF	TGCAGTGCTCTAGGGACAGGGGGAAACACCATATATTTT
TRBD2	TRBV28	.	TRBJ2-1	CASSSPLLAGGLEQFF	TGTGCCAGCAGTTCCCCGTTGTTAGCGGGGGGGCTAGAGCAGTTCTTC
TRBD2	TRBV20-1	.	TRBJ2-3	CSARGASGAPDTQYF	TGCAGTGCTAGAGGGGCTAGCGGGGCGCCAGATACGCAGTATTTT
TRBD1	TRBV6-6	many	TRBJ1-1	CASSYLVRGHTEAFF	TGTGCCAGCAGTTACTTGGTCAGGGGGCACACTGAAGCTTTCTTT
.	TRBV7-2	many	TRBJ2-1	CASSPVGSFFGINEQFF	TGTGCCAGCAGCCCCGTCGGGAGTTTCTTCGGGATCAATGAGCAGTTCTTC
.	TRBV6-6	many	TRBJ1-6	CASIPQSSYNSPLHF	TGTGCCAGCATCCCGCAGAGCTCCTATAATTCACCCCTCCACTTT
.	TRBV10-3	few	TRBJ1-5	CAISGTITNQPQHF	TGTGCCATCAGCGGGACAATTACTAATCAGCCCCAGCATTTT
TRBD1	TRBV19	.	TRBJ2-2	CASSGTGSTGELFF	TGTGCCAGTAGCGGGACAGGCTCCACCGGGGAGCTGTTTTTT
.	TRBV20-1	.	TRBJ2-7	CSARVAGLSYEQYF	TGCAGTGCGAGAGTGGCAGGTCTATCCTACGAGCAGTACTTC
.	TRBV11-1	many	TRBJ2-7	CASSVDSLSSYEQYF	TGTGCCAGCAGCGTCGACAGCCTTAGCTCCTACGAGCAGTACTTC
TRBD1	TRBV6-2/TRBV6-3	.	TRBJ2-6	CASSLNRGLPAGANVLTF	TGTGCCAGCAGTTTGAACAGGGGGTTGCCGGCGGGGGCCAACGTCCTGACTTTC
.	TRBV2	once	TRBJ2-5	CASSAISETQYF	TGTGCCAGCAGTGCCATAAGCGAGACCCAGTACTTC
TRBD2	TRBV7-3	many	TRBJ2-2	CASSSMSGANTGELFF	TGTGCCAGCAGCTCCATGAGCGGGGCGAACACCGGGGAGCTGTTTTTT
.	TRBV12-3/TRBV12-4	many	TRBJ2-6	CASSPGRPGANVLTF	TGTGCCAGCAGTCCCGGACGCCCTGGGGCCAACGTCCTGACTTTC
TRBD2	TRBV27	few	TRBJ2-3	CATRLAGHTDTQYF	TGTGCCACCAGACTAGCGGGGCACACAGATACGCAGTATTTT
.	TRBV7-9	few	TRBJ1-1	CASSLVSAADEAFF	TGTGCCAGCAGCTTAGTATCGGCGGCGGATGAAGCTTTCTTT
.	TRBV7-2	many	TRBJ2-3	CASSPIYSTDTQYF	TGTGCCAGCAGCCCAATATACAGCACAGATACGCAGTATTTT
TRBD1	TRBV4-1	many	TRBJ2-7	CASSQADRGSYEQYF	TGCGCCAGCAGCCAGGCGGACAGGGGATCCTACGAGCAGTACTTC
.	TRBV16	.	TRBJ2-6	CASSHSGTNGANVLTF	TGTGCCAGCAGCCATTCCGGGACAAATGGGGCCAACGTCCTGACTTTC
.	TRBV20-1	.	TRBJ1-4	CSAMYRVEKLFF	TGCAGTGCTATGTACAGGGTAGAAAAACTGTTTTTT
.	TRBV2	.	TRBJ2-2	CASSGLGSLNTGELFF	TGTGCCAGCAGTGGTCTAGGATCCCTCAACACCGGGGAGCTGTTTTTT
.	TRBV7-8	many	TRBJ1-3	CASSQQASGNTIYF	TGTGCCAGCAGTCAACAAGCATCTGGAAACACCATATATTTT
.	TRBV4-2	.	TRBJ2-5	CASSQDFGASETQYF	TGTGCCAGCAGCCAAGATTTCGGGGCCTCTGAGACCCAGTACTTC
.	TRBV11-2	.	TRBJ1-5	CASSLLTDQPQHF	TGTGCCAGCAGCTTACTGACAGATCAGCCCCAGCATTTT
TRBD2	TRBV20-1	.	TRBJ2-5	CSGPTSGQETQYF	TGCAGCGGACCGACTAGCGGCCAAGAGACCCAGTACTTC